Following are 17 T cell receptor beta chains from one sample sequenced in a study of CD8 T cells in Susac syndrome. Random hexamers were used to reverse transcribe the RNA input (about 0.5 to 1 ug). One entry per CDR3 protein results from TCRdb running MiXCR on the immunoSEQ multiplex PCR reads. The sample consists of 150,000 to 200,000 distinct CDR3 sequences, approximately 93% of them appearing once. Material: CD4+ T cells from PBMCs. The source is a human donor with multiple sclerosis.

This chain connects TRBV6-5 to TRBJ1-4; the D gene is possibly TRBD1 (6 bases). The CDR3 has 13 residues. Deletions cut 5 bases from V and 8 bases from J, with 12 bases between. The V gene's germline CDR1 is MNHEY and CDR2 SVGAGI. CDR3 sequence reads: CASSRTALEKLFF. In nucleotides, the CDR3 is TGTGCCAGCAGTAGGACAGCCTTGGAAAAACTGTTTTTT.

The rearrangement links TRBV29-1 to TRBJ2-2; D perhaps matches TRBD1 (6 bases). Germline CDR1 reads SQVTM; CDR2 reads ANQGSEA. This CDR3 region has 14 residues. The ends were cut back, 8 bases at V and 0 bases at J, with 13 bases in the middle. In nucleotides, the CDR3 is TGCAGCTATGAGGGGACAACGAACACCGGGGAGCTGTTTTTT. It codes for CSYEGTTNTGELFF.

This clonotype showed up just a few times. The rearrangement joins TRBV6-1 to TRBJ2-7; the D gene is possibly TRBD1 (6 bases). CDR3 size: 12 residues. Germline V lookup: CDR1 MNHNS, CDR2 SASEGT. With 6 bases removed from V and 4 bases from J, the gap between germline ends came to 10 bases. Written as DNA, the CDR3 is TGTGCCAGCAGCGGACAGAGATACGAGCAGTACTTC. It encodes CASSGQRYEQYF.

The chain recombines TRBV6-5 with TRBJ2-3; possible D gene TRBD1, 6 bases. CDR1 MNHEY and CDR2 SVGAGI come from the germline V gene. V gave up 6 bases and J gave up 4 bases, with 11 bases separating them. The CDR3 length is 13 residues. The CDR3 DNA reads TGTGCCAGCAGAAAACAGGGTGCAGATACGCAGTATTTT. Translated, it gives CASRKQGADTQYF.

The V gene is TRBV7-2, the J gene TRBJ2-5, with D perhaps TRBD1 (6 bases). V was shortened by 1 base and J by 7 bases, with 16 bases between the two germline ends. This CDR3 has 15 residues. Germline CDR1 is SGHTA and CDR2 is FQGNSA. CDR3 protein: CASSLGTVLGVTQYF. The CDR3 nucleotides are TGTGCCAGCAGCTTAGGGACAGTCCTGGGGGTGACCCAGTACTTC.

The chain joins TRBV6-5 to TRBJ2-7; 8 nucleotides agree with TRBD2. Trimming at V came to 2 bases and at J to 7 bases, leaving 4 bases not matched to a gene. Germline V lookup: CDR1 MNHEY, CDR2 SVGAGI. The CDR3 extends over 13 amino acids. The CDR3 DNA sequence: TGTGCCAGCAGTTACGTTCGGGGGGGTGAGCAGTACTTC. This codes for CASSYVRGGEQYF.

This CDR3 reads CSARSGANTGELFF. In DNA form, the CDR3 reads TGCAGTGCTAGAAGCGGGGCGAACACCGGGGAGCTGTTTTTT. The rearrangement uses TRBV20-1 and TRBJ2-2; TRBD2 matches 7 bases. The germline CDR1 and CDR2 sequences are DFQATT and SNEGSKA (reference sequence). J was trimmed by 0 bases and V by 2 bases; bases with no gene match: 0. The CDR3 runs to 14 residues.

This chain connects TRBV6-1 to TRBJ2-5; D is unresolved. V dropped 7 bases and J dropped 2 bases, with 23 bases sitting between them. The length of the CDR3 is 17 residues. CDR1 is MNHNS and CDR2 is SASEGT in the germline V gene. CDR3 nucleotides: TGTGCCAGCATGGACCGCTCGGAGATCGACACTCAAGAGACCCAGTACTTC. Residues: CASMDRSEIDTQETQYF.

The table lists this clonotype with a count of one. The V call is TRBV5-1, the J call TRBJ2-5, with a possible D match to TRBD2 (5 bases). The length of the CDR3 is 11 residues. Germline assignment: CDR1 SGHRS and CDR2 YFSETQ. The germline V and J ends were trimmed by 5 bases and 4 bases, with 6 bases remaining between them. The CDR3 DNA sequence: TGCGCCAGCAGAGGAGGAGAGACCCAGTACTTC. Amino acids: CASRGGETQYF.

The V gene is TRBV10-3, the J gene TRBJ2-7; TRBD2 aligns across 7 bases. This CDR3 has 13 amino acids. The J segment lost 1 base and the V segment lost 11 bases, leaving 8 bases of the junction unmatched. Germline V gene data show CDR1 as ENHRY and CDR2 as SYGVKD. The CDR3 sequence: CAVLKRGSYEQYF. DNA for the CDR3: TGTGCCGTTCTTAAGCGGGGATCCTACGAGCAGTACTTC.

This chain uses TRBV28 with TRBJ2-7; D not certain. The V gene's germline CDR1 is MDHEN and CDR2 SYDVKM. Trimming took off 4 bases at V and 3 bases at J, with 13 bases between the two ends. This CDR3 has 14 residues. CDR3 DNA: TGTGCCAGCAGTTCTGCGAATGGGTTCTACGAGCAGTACTTC. Protein: CASSSANGFYEQYF.

The rearrangement joins TRBV2 to TRBJ2-7; 10 bases are a match to TRBD2. Trimming removed 7 bases from V and 1 base from J; junction bases left unmatched: 4. The CDR3 runs to 14 residues. The germline V gene has CDR1 SNHLY and CDR2 FYNNEI. The CDR3 DNA reads as TGTGCCAGCAAACAAGCGGGAGGGTCCTACGAGCAGTACTTC. This gives the protein CASKQAGGSYEQYF.

V and J are TRBV13 and TRBJ1-5; 9 nucleotides line up with TRBD1. Germline V lookup: CDR1 PRHDT, CDR2 FYEKMQ (reference sequence). The CDR3 is made up of 13 amino acids. The V and J ends lost 2 bases and 11 bases, in that order; junction bases with no gene match: 4. The CDR3 is CASSLKRTGAQHF. CDR3 bases: TGTGCCAGCAGCTTAAAACGGACAGGGGCCCAGCATTTT.

The J gene is TRBJ2-7, the V gene TRBV20-1; D tentatively fits TRBD1 or TRBD2 (5 bases each). The germline V gene encodes CDR1 DFQATT and CDR2 SNEGSKA (reference sequence). Trimming removed 4 bases from V and 3 bases from J, with 13 bases in between. The length of the CDR3 is 13 residues. CDR3: CSAIRDGSYEQYF. The CDR3 DNA reads as TGCAGTGCTATCCGGGACGGAAGCTACGAGCAGTACTTC.

This clonotype was seen a handful of times. The chain couples TRBV3-1 to TRBJ2-1, with no clear D. V was clipped by 1 base and J by 4 bases, with 5 bases between them. CDR1 is LGHDT, CDR2 YNNKEL, per germline (reference sequence). CDR3 size: 13 residues. The CDR3 nucleotides are TGTGCCAGCAGCCAAGGACGGTACAATGAGCAGTTCTTC. This sequence encodes CASSQGRYNEQFF.

The chain employs TRBV27 and TRBJ1-1; D is uncertain. This CDR3 comprises 13 residues. V was clipped by 4 bases and J by 1 base, with 7 bases between them. Germline CDR1 and CDR2: MNHEY and SMNVEV (reference sequence). CDR3 nucleotide sequence: TGTGCCAGCAGTTCTTCAGGGAACACTGAAGCTTTCTTT. Translated: CASSSSGNTEAFF.

This clonotype was detected only once. V gene TRBV30 combines with J gene TRBJ1-6; D possibly corresponds to TRBD1 (5 bases). The V gene lost 8 bases and the J gene lost 0 bases, with 11 bases spanning the gap. The CDR3 length is 14 residues. Germline CDR1 GTSNPN, CDR2 SVGIG (reference sequence). CDR3 bases: TGTGCCCGGGGCGGGAGCTCCTATAATTCACCCCTCCACTTT. Amino acids: CARGGSSYNSPLHF.